This T cell receptor (beta chain) was captured by sequencing in a study of metastatic and nonmetastatic thyroid tumors. Study at large: It was across blood and tumor or nodule tissue from malignant and benign thyroid patients that repertoires were compared. Findings of the study overall: According to reports, the diversity of TCR beta was significantly higher in malignant thyroid tumors than in benign nodules, and this held in both blood and tumor samples.

Thyroid surgery had not been preceded by any treatment in any patient. The V gene lost 6 bases and the J gene lost 5 bases, with 7 bases spanning the gap. CDR3 size: 12 residues. Original analysis: Across clinicopathological groups, CDR3 differences served as the basis for building a distant-metastasis classifier for papillary thyroid cancer. TCRdb re-called clones via MiXCR from the PCR reads. TCRdb, not the original authors, processed these V and J calls. The sample carries more than 20,000 clones, 10% to 15% recorded once. Many counts were recorded for this clone. Its antigen is currently unknown. The origin of this receptor is a female donor with papillary thyroid cancer or a benign thyroid nodule (not recorded which). Some clones in this sample may be carry-over from other donors' samples. Sequences were obtained from blood. The chain has TRBV12-3 or TRBV12-4 and TRBJ2-2, with a possible D match to TRBD2 (5 bases). CDR3 amino acids: CASREDTGELFF. The CDR3 DNA sequence: TGTGCCAGCAGGGAGGATACCGGGGAGCTGTTTTTT.